The rows below give T cell receptor beta chains drawn from one sample of a study of PD-1 blockade in classical Hodgkin lymphoma. TCRdb keeps only in-frame clones here, not all; method: immunoSEQ multiplex PCR. The table has 70,000 or so clones, over 55% seen once. This material consisted of peripheral blood mononuclear cells (PBMCs), taken before the second cycle of nivolumab. These receptors all stem from a human donor with classical Hodgkin lymphoma. Both conserved end residues are part of each CDR3. The D gene is left open where the match is weak. Some rows mark clone size as missing; the rest say once, few, many or name a class of expanded clone.

D | J | V | size | CDR3 | DNA
. | TRBJ2-7 | TRBV19 | . | CASSMAVAYEQYF | TGTGCCAGTAGTATGGCGGTAGCCTACGAGCAGTACTTC
. | TRBJ1-1 | TRBV5-6 | . | CASSLSFPPTERAEAFF | TGTGCCAGCAGCCTTTCGTTTCCTCCGACAGAAAGAGCCGAAGCTTTCTTT
TRBD1 | TRBJ2-2 | TRBV7-9 | . | CASSSDRGSTGELFF | TGTGCCAGCAGCTCGGACAGGGGATCCACCGGGGAGCTGTTTTTT
. | TRBJ2-2 | TRBV25-1 | . | CASSSNAGISGELFF | TGTGCCAGCAGTTCGAACGCAGGGATAAGCGGGGAGCTGTTTTTT
. | TRBJ2-3 | TRBV4-1 | . | CASSQDLGEANTDTQYF | TGCGCCAGCAGCCAAGATCTTGGCGAAGCCAACACAGATACGCAGTATTTT
. | TRBJ1-3 | TRBV2 | few | CASLRDMVSGNTIYF | TGTGCCAGCTTACGCGATATGGTCTCTGGAAACACCATATATTTT
TRBD2 | TRBJ2-5 | TRBV6-4 | . | CASSDLRLAGETQYF | TGTGCCAGCAGTGACTTACGACTAGCGGGCGAGACCCAGTACTTC
TRBD1 | TRBJ2-3 | TRBV29-1 | once | CSVGAVPGQSTDTQYF | TGCAGCGTGGGGGCCGTCCCGGGACAGAGCACAGATACGCAGTATTTT
. | TRBJ1-6 | TRBV19 | . | CASSEGIGGSPLHF | TGTGCCAGTAGTGAGGGCATCGGGGGTTCACCCCTCCACTTT
. | TRBJ1-2 | TRBV29-1 | . | CSVGEGFLYGYTF | TGCAGCGTTGGAGAAGGGTTTCTCTATGGCTACACCTTC
. | TRBJ1-1 | TRBV5-1 | . | CASSLTGMTEAFF | TGCGCCAGCAGCTTGACAGGGATGACTGAAGCTTTCTTT
. | TRBJ1-6 | TRBV28 | . | CASTFPGAYNSPLHF | TGTGCCAGCACTTTCCCGGGAGCCTATAATTCACCCCTCCACTTT
TRBD1 | TRBJ2-7 | TRBV19 | few | CASSRDRVRPYEQYF | TGTGCCAGTAGTAGGGACAGGGTAAGACCCTACGAGCAGTACTTC
. | TRBJ2-3 | TRBV10-1 | . | CASSESRGVYGTDTQYF | TGCGCCAGCAGTGAGTCGAGAGGTGTGTACGGCACAGATACGCAGTATTTT
. | TRBJ2-7 | TRBV7-9 | once | CASSSDTSSYEQYF | TGTGCCAGCAGCTCCGACACTAGCTCCTACGAGCAGTACTTC
TRBD2 | TRBJ2-2 | TRBV7-8 | few | CASTLKAGGLTGELFF | TGTGCCAGCACATTAAAAGCGGGAGGGCTTACCGGGGAGCTGTTTTTT
. | TRBJ2-7 | TRBV27 | . | CASSLHARYEQYF | TGTGCCAGCAGTTTACATGCACGCTACGAGCAGTACTTC
. | TRBJ2-7 | TRBV5-1 | few | CASKPDGTYEQYF | TGCGCCAGCAAACCGGACGGAACCTACGAGCAGTACTTC
. | TRBJ2-2 | TRBV7-3 | . | CASTPGAPGELFF | TGTGCCAGCACCCCCGGGGCCCCCGGGGAGCTGTTTTTT
. | TRBJ1-2 | TRBV27 | . | CASTLSAGSSYGYTF | TGTGCCAGCACCCTTAGTGCGGGGAGTAGCTATGGCTACACCTTC
. | TRBJ1-4 | TRBV2 | few | CASSEAGGYNEKLFF | TGTGCCAGCAGTGAAGCCGGGGGCTATAATGAAAAACTGTTTTTT
TRBD1 | TRBJ2-7 | TRBV2 | . | CASSRSGTVPYEQYF | TGTGCCAGCAGTCGCTCCGGGACAGTTCCCTACGAGCAGTACTTC
. | TRBJ2-1 | TRBV5-1 | . | CASSVDSTVYNEQFF | TGCGCCAGCAGCGTTGACTCTACCGTATACAATGAGCAGTTCTTC
. | TRBJ2-3 | TRBV5-1 | . | CASSLAIVDTQYF | TGCGCCAGCAGCTTGGCCATCGTCGATACGCAGTATTTT
. | TRBJ1-2 | TRBV5-1 | . | CASSLVLDSSYGYTF | TGCGCCAGCAGCTTGGTTCTTGACAGTTCCTATGGCTACACCTTC
. | TRBJ2-1 | TRBV11-2 | . | CASSLERRYNEQFF | TGTGCCAGCAGCTTAGAGCGGAGGTACAATGAGCAGTTCTTC
. | TRBJ1-2 | TRBV19 | . | CASRRDRPGVNYGYTF | TGTGCCAGTAGACGGGACCGACCCGGGGTTAACTATGGCTACACCTTC
. | TRBJ1-4 | TRBV29-1 | . | CSVSRTYGEKLFF | TGCAGCGTTAGTAGGACCTACGGAGAAAAACTGTTTTTT
TRBD2 | TRBJ2-7 | TRBV4-1 | once | CASSHPGGDLYEQYF | TGCGCCAGCAGCCACCCCGGGGGGGATTTGTACGAGCAGTACTTC
TRBD1 | TRBJ2-7 | TRBV9 | few | CASSEGQGTGEQYF | TGTGCCAGCAGCGAAGGACAGGGGACGGGCGAGCAGTACTTC
TRBD2 | TRBJ2-3 | TRBV27 | . | CASSFLGTSGFTDTQYF | TGTGCCAGCAGTTTCCTAGGGACTAGCGGCTTCACAGATACGCAGTATTTT
. | TRBJ1-1 | TRBV7-3 | . | CASSLYMNTEAFF | TGTGCCAGCAGCTTATATATGAACACTGAAGCTTTCTTT
. | TRBJ2-7 | TRBV25-1 | medium-sized | CASSGVYEQYF | TGTGCCAGCAGCGGCGTGTACGAGCAGTACTTC
. | TRBJ2-3 | TRBV5-6 | . | CASSLAGGPDTQYF | TGTGCCAGCAGCTTGGCGGGGGGCCCAGATACGCAGTATTTT
. | TRBJ1-6 | TRBV27 | . | CASSSQELNSPLHF | TGTGCCAGCAGTTCACAGGAGCTGAATTCACCCCTCCACTTT
TRBD1 | TRBJ1-4 | TRBV27 | . | CASRQGDEKLFF | TGTGCCAGCAGACAGGGGGACGAAAAACTGTTTTTT
TRBD1 | TRBJ2-7 | TRBV11-3 | . | CASSTGYRQGRSEQYF | TGTGCCAGCAGCACCGGATACAGACAGGGACGATCCGAGCAGTACTTC
. | TRBJ2-4 | TRBV27 | . | CASSSGGGSAKNIQYF | TGTGCCAGCAGTTCGGGGGGCGGTTCGGCCAAAAACATTCAGTACTTC
. | TRBJ1-1 | TRBV9 | . | CASSPSRVGTEAFF | TGTGCCAGCAGCCCGAGCAGGGTGGGCACTGAAGCTTTCTTT
. | TRBJ1-5 | TRBV6-1 | . | CASSEAGDFYQPQHF | TGTGCCAGCAGTGAAGCAGGGGACTTCTATCAGCCCCAGCATTTT
. | TRBJ2-5 | TRBV2 | . | CASSFQETQYF | TGTGCCAGCAGTTTCCAAGAGACCCAGTACTTC
TRBD1 | TRBJ1-1 | TRBV19 | . | CASGQGDTEAFF | TGTGCCAGCGGACAGGGAGACACTGAAGCTTTCTTT
. | TRBJ1-1 | TRBV2 | . | CASSPRDLNTEAFF | TGTGCCAGCAGTCCCCGGGACTTGAACACTGAAGCTTTCTTT